This TCR beta chain is drawn from a study of OX40 agonist ivuxolimab in advanced cancers. Study in general: Clinicians treated patients with ivuxolimab, an agonistic anti-OX40 (CD134) antibody. A male proportion of 82.7% was recorded, with mean age around 55 years and range roughly 23 to 90. The study's findings and limits: Dosing at 0.1 to 3.0 mg/kg was accompanied by clonal expansion of CD4+ and CD8+ blood T cells by week 6.

Trimming removed 3 bases from V and 4 bases from J, with 7 bases in between. The CDR3 totals 13 residues. Germline loops: CDR1 KGHSH, CDR2 LQKENI. Data came from immunoSEQ multiplex PCR; TCRdb stores just in-frame clones and leaves some out. Counted here are tens of thousands of clones, about 90% occurring once; the ten biggest clones make up 0.37%. Concerning this clone itself: As yet, its antigen is unknown.

Sample: CD4+ or CD8+ T cells sorted from blood, taken in a trial of the OX40 agonist ivuxolimab. This chain connects TRBV18 to TRBJ2-1, with TRBD1 as a possible D gene (5 bases). The source of this sequence is an adult with an advanced solid tumor such as melanoma, head and neck, liver or kidney cancer. The CDR3 sequence is CASSPAGYNEQFF. The DNA for the CDR3 is TGTGCCAGCTCACCGGCAGGGTACAATGAGCAGTTCTTC.